This T cell receptor beta chain was recorded in a study of cytomegalovirus exposure and HLA in healthy donors (dated by TCRdb to 2016 to 2017). Notes on the research overall: The 500 to 800 repertoires of the first cohort and the 95 to 150 validation repertoires were produced on the same platform, according to a later analysis. The study aimed to test whether signatures of past pathogen exposure could be identified by cataloging public T cell receptors. Along with the approximately 600-subject first cohort, a separate validation cohort of over 90 different subjects was used. To predict cytomegalovirus infection status, the study combined high-throughput TCR immunosequencing, statistical association of individual TCRs with disease status, and machine learning.

Donors formed part of the validation cohort, which comprised over a hundred subjects and was distinct from the first cohort of under 750 subjects. Broad study findings and their caveats: In both the original and validation cohorts, the classifier was reported to diagnose cytomegalovirus status with high specificity and sensitivity. The study listed 164 TCR beta chains as associated with cytomegalovirus. Subsequent analysis determined that TCRs grouped into clusters in the first cohort also showed a tendency toward co-occurrence across the roughly 120 validation repertoires, and approximately 94% of cluster scores exceeded 0. A later analysis had no HLA typing for the validation cohort, so co-occurrence there was scored across all 130 or so repertoires. Three of the identified cytomegalovirus-associated TCR beta chains were confirmed in vitro to be specific for cytomegalovirus antigens. Most TCR sequences were seen in very few donors, while some public TCRs were found in many individuals. According to the authors, the approach could potentially be generalized to other disease states and immunological phenotypes.

Receptors were amplified or captured by the immunoSEQ multiplex PCR assay. Processing in the source paper ran as follows. A statistical classification framework was built to diagnose cytomegalovirus status from the catalog of TCR beta chain sequences. This immuneACCESS table, as held by TCRdb, lists in-frame sequences with V and J called but not all clones. Of the missing ones, under half trace to an unresolved V gene in checked studies; the others have no known cause. V and J calls and clone size are as listed in that table; D and trimming were resolved from the DNA. The sample table holds 300,000 to 400,000 clones, of which approximately 91% were seen once. The top ten hold around 0.91% of the sample. As to this clone: Its antigen target is currently unknown. No much larger clone exists at a distance of one base, and base qualities are not known.

The cysteine opens and the phenylalanine closes a CDR3 of 15 amino acids. CDR3 DNA only is kept here, 45 bases in frame from base 1. V has 5 bases trimmed and J has 4 bases trimmed; junction bases matching no gene number 9. Looking up the germline V gene (reference sequence) yields CDR1 SEHNR and CDR2 FQNEAQ. Sequencing input: PBMCs. This receptor was identified in a man between 25 and 39 years old in good health and CMV-seronegative. This receptor chain uses TRBV7-9 and TRBJ2-7; 9 central bases correspond to TRBD1. CDR3 reads: CASSHVRDRVYEQYF. The nucleotide sequence reads TGTGCCAGCAGCCATGTTCGGGACAGGGTGTACGAGCAGTACTTC.